These 8 T cell receptor beta chains originate from one sample sequenced in a study of patients and donors after allogeneic stem cell transplantation. Using its own MiXCR run on the RT-PCR reads, TCRdb lists one record per CDR3 protein. This table has 150,000 to 200,000 distinct CDR3 sequences, roughly 31% appearing once. The sample comprised blood, either unsorted or a sorted T cell fraction (not recorded which). These receptors were taken from a human donor who was either an allogeneic HSCT recipient or a stem cell or donor lymphocyte infusion donor (not recorded which). It is not recorded whose cells these are; they may come from a transplant donor.

This chain connects TRBV20-1 to TRBJ1-5, with D possibly TRBD1 on 6 matching bases. V was cut by 4 bases and J by 5 bases, with 12 bases left in between. The CDR3 contains 13 residues. CDR1 DFQATT and CDR2 SNEGSKA come from the germline V gene (reference sequence). The CDR3 sequence: CSATLQGDQPQHF. The CDR3 nucleotides read TGCAGTGCTACTCTACAGGGTGATCAGCCCCAGCATTTT.

This CDR3 reads CASSLALSSRGNQPQHF. CDR3 bases: TGTGCCAGCAGCTTGGCTCTCTCCTCCCGAGGCAATCAGCCCCAGCATTTT. V usage is TRBV5-5 and J usage is TRBJ1-5, with D hard to call. Germline assignment: CDR1 SGHKS and CDR2 YYEKEE (reference sequence). Trimming pared 0 bases from V and 2 bases from J, leaving 15 bases between. The CDR3 is made up of 17 amino acids.

This clonotype was detected a few times. The DNA of the CDR3 is TGCGCCAGCAGCCAAGATGCCGGGACAGGGTCCTACAATGAGCAGTTCTTC. It yields the protein CASSQDAGTGSYNEQFF. The J gene is TRBJ2-1, the V gene TRBV4-1, with TRBD1 matching 9 bases. With 0 bases clipped from V and 1 base from J, the junction kept 4 bases outside the gene matches. Germline CDR1 reads MGHRA; CDR2 reads YSYEKL. The CDR3 extends over 17 amino acids.

Only a few counts were recorded for this clonotype. The chain has TRBV12-3 or TRBV12-4 and TRBJ1-6, with 9 positions matching TRBD1. The CDR3 sequence is 17 residues long. The V gene end was trimmed by 6 bases and the J gene end by 9 bases; junction bases not matched to a gene: 15. CDR3 sequence (DNA): TGTGCCAGCAGATCCGGGAGGACAGGGGTATACCGTTCACCCCTCCACTTT. Translated, it gives CASRSGRTGVYRSPLHF.

This clonotype has at least ten counts. This chain uses TRBV29-1 with TRBJ1-2; D is unresolved. The germline V gene encodes CDR1 SQVTM and CDR2 ANQGSEA. The CDR3 totals 12 residues. The V and J ends lost 3 bases and 4 bases respectively, with 9 bases between them. For the CDR3, the DNA is TGCAGCGTTGACCGAGGCTTCTATGGCTACACCTTC. Encoded protein: CSVDRGFYGYTF.

The chain couples TRBV12-3 or TRBV12-4 to TRBJ1-2; TRBD1 is a possible D gene (6 bases). This CDR3 contains 15 residues. V was pared by 8 bases and J by 2 bases, with 18 bases between. CDR3 coding DNA: TGTGCCAGCCTCACCTCGGGGGCGCGGAACTATGGCTACACCTTC. The encoded protein is CASLTSGARNYGYTF.

Ten or more counts support this clonotype. V usage is TRBV29-1 and J usage is TRBJ1-1, with unresolved D. There are 13 residues in the CDR3. The V gene lost 7 bases and the J gene lost 0 bases, with 12 bases spanning the gap. Per germline, CDR1 SQVTM and CDR2 ANQGSEA. The CDR3: CSADQGLNTEAFF. In DNA, the CDR3 is TGCAGCGCTGACCAAGGGTTGAACACTGAAGCTTTCTTT.

This clonotype was counted many times. This chain joins TRBV5-1 and TRBJ1-1, with D possibly matching TRBD1 (6 bases). CDR1 is SGHRS, CDR2 YFSETQ, per germline. Trimming pared 4 bases from V and 1 base from J, leaving 11 bases between. This CDR3 is built from 14 residues. In DNA form, the CDR3 reads TGCGCCAGCAGCCGACAGGTTACGAACACTGAAGCTTTCTTT. Its protein is CASSRQVTNTEAFF. Looking up the rest from reference TRBV5-1 and TRBJ1-1 gives the full variable domain: KAGVTQTPRYLIKTRGQQVTLSCSPISGHRSVSWYQQTPGQGLQFLFEYFSETQRNKGNFPGRFSGRQFSNSRSEMNVSTLELGDSALYLCASSRQVTNTEAFFGQGTRLTVV.